This TCR beta chain is from a study of shared clonotypes between healthy human individuals. Germline-derived CDR1 and CDR2 are GTSNPN and SVGIG (reference sequence). The CDR3 has 11 amino acids. On this clone: One end of the junction fails to match germline, which may point to a read error.

The donors were adults (healthy and HIV-negative) with no recent acute infections or vaccinations. It was some 84 million PBMCs that unsorted samples used for genomic DNA. Deep level was the assay's run setting. The quantity of DNA used in unsorted PBMC replicate PCRs was approximately 300 ng, corresponding to tens of thousands of T cell genomes. Repertoires were generated with immunoSEQ multiplex PCR, while TCRdb's copy carries only in-frame clones and drops some. This table holds around 510,000 clones, around 81% found once. This chain connects TRBV30 to TRBJ2-7; D remains unclear. The sequence was obtained from a middle-aged woman in good health. Some clones in this sample may be carry-over from other donors' samples. Specimen: PBMCs. The CDR3 is CVWSYGYEQYF. Here the CDR3 DNA reads TGTGTCTGGAGTTACGGCTACGAGCAGTACTTC.